This TCR beta chain was sequenced in a study of T cells in tuberculosis. CDR1 and CDR2 (germline): LNHDA, SQIVND (reference sequence). This CDR3 comprises 13 residues. V lost 7 bases, J lost 3 bases, and 10 bases lay in between. Points on this clone: The antigen is not known.

The method was immunoSEQ multiplex PCR; TCRdb's version includes in-frame clones alone and lacks a portion of them. The table shows 25,000 to 35,000 clones, with approximately 95% occurring only once. Tuberculin skin test and IGRA determined adolescents' latent tuberculosis status at entry. Whole-study results and caveats: GEM motif frequencies gave about 70% accuracy; the GMM repertoire gave roughly 85%. The TCR-beta difference was not significant; alpha differences partly reflected length.

Sequencing input: PBMCs. The chain combines TRBV19 with TRBJ1-5; unclear D gene. This TCR came from a donor under 30 with latent tuberculosis or without tuberculosis infection. CDR3 nucleotide sequence: TGTGCCAGTATGTTCAGTTACAATCAGCCCCAGCATTTT. Amino acids: CASMFSYNQPQHF.